This TCR beta chain was captured in a study of T cell clonality in common variable immunodeficiency. Study-wide findings and caveats: Reportedly, TCR beta sequences from common variable immunodeficiency showed fewer deletions and N-nucleotide insertions. What drives increased CVID clonality needs T cell subpopulation sequencing.

CVID subjects had received replacement immunoglobulin for at least one year. This clone was observed many times. The antigen is unknown. The sequenced fragment ends 3 residues before the CDR3 boundary, so the rest is inferred from the germline J gene. From germline, CDR1 is SGHVS and CDR2 FQNEAQ. Trimming took 3 bases from V and 5 from J; bases not matched to a gene: 3. This CDR3 contains 14 residues. The assay was immunoSEQ multiplex PCR, and TCRdb's table has in-frame clones only and misses some. The sample was found to contain about 34,000 clones, and every one recurs. The sequence came from a human donor with common variable immunodeficiency. Sequenced: peripheral blood mononuclear cells. The chain links TRBV7-8 to TRBJ1-4; 7 bases align to TRBD1. The CDR3 bases that were read are TGTGCCAGCAGCTTGGGGACAGAAAATGAAAAA. This codes for CASSLGTENEK. The entire CDR3 is CASSLGTENEKLFF.